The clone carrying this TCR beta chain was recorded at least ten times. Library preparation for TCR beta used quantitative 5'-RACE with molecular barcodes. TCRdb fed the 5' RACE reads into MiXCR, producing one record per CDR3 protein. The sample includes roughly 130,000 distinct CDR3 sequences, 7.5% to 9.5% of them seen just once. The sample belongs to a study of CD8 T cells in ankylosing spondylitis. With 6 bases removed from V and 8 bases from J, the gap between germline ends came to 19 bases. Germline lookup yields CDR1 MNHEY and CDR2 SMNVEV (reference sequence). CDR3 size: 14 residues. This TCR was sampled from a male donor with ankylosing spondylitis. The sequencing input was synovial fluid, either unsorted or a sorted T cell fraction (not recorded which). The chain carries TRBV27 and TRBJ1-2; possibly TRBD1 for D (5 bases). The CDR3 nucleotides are TGTGCCAGCAGGCCACTGGGGGGATCACGGGGCTACACCTTC. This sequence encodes CASRPLGGSRGYTF.